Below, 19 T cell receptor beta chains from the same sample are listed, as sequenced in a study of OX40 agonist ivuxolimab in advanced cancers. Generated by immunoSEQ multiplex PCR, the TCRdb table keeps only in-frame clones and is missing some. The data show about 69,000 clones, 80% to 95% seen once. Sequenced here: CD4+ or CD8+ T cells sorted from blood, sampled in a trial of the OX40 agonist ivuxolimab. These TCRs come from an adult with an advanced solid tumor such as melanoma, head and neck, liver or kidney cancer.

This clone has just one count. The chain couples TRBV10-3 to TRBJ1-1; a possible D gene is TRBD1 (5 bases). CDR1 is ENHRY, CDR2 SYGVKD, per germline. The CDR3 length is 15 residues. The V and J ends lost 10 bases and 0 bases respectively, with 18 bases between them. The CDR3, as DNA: TGTGCCACTCGCGGGGGTGTAGGTATGAACACTGAAGCTTTCTTT. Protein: CATRGGVGMNTEAFF.

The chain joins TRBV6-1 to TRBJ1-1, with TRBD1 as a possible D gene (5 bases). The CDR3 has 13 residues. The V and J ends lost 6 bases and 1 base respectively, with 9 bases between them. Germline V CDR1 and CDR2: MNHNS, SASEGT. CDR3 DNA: TGTGCCAGCAGACGGGGGAAGAACACTGAAGCTTTCTTT. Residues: CASRRGKNTEAFF.

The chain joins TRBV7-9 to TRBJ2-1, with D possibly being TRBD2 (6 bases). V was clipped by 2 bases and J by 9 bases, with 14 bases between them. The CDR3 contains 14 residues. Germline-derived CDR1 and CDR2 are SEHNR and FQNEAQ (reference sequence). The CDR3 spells CASSLSPGAGEQFF. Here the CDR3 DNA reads TGTGCCAGCAGCTTATCCCCGGGAGCAGGTGAGCAGTTCTTC. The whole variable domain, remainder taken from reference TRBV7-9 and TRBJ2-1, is DTGVSQNPRHKITKRGQNVTFRCDPISEHNRLYWYRQTLGQGPEFLTYFQNEAQLEKSRLLSDRFSAERPKGSFSTLEIQRTEQGDSAMYLCASSLSPGAGEQFFGPGTRLTVL.

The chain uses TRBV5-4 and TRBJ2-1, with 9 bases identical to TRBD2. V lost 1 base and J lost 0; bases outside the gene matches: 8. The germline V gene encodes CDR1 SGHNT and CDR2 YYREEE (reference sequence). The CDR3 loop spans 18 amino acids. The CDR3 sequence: CASSLNGGRAGSYNEQFF. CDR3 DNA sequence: TGTGCCAGCAGCTTGAATGGCGGGAGGGCGGGCTCCTACAATGAGCAGTTCTTC.

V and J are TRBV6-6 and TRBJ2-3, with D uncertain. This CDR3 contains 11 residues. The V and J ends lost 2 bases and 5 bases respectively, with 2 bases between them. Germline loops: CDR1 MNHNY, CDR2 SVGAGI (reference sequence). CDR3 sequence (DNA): TGTGCCAGCAGTTACAAAGATACGCAGTATTTT. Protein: CASSYKDTQYF.

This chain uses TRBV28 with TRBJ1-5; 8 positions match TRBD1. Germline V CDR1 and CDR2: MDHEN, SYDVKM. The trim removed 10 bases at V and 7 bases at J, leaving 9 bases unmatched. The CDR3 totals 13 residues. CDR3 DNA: TGTGCCACTCAAGACAGGGACAGGCAGCCCCAGCATTTT. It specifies CATQDRDRQPQHF.

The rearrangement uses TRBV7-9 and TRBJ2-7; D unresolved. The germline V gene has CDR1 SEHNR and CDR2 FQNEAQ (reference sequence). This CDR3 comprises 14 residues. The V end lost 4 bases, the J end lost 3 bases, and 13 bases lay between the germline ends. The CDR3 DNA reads TGTGCCAGCAGCTCTATAGGATTCGGCTACGAGCAGTACTTC. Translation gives CASSSIGFGYEQYF.

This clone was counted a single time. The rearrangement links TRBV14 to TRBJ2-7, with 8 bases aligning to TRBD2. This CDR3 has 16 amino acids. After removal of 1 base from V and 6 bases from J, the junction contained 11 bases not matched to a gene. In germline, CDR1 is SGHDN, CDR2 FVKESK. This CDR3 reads CASSQGTGSGSGEQYF. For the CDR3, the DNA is TGTGCCAGCAGCCAAGGAACTGGCAGCGGGAGCGGCGAGCAGTACTTC.

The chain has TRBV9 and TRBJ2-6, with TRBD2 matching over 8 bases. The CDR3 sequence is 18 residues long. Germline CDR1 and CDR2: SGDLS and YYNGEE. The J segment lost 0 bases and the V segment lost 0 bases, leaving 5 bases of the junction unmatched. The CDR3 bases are TGTGCCAGCAGCGTAGTAAGCGGGAGACTCTCTGGGGCCAACGTCCTGACTTTC. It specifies CASSVVSGRLSGANVLTF.

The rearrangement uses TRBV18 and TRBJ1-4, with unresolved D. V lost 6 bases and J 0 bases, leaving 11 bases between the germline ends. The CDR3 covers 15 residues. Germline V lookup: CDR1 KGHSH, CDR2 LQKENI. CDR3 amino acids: CASSPRTATNEKLFF. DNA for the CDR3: TGTGCCAGCTCCCCTCGAACTGCAACTAATGAAAAACTGTTTTTT. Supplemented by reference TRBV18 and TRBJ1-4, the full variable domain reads NAGVMQNPRHLVRRRGQEARLRCSPMKGHSHVYWYRQLPEEGLKFMVYLQKENIIDESGMPKERFSAEFPKEGPSILRIQQVVRGDSAAYFCASSPRTATNEKLFFGSGTQLSVL.

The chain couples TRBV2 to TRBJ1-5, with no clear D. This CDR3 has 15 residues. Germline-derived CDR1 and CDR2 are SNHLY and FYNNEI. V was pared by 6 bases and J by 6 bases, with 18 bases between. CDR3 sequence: CASSLDGLPGQPQHF. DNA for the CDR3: TGTGCCAGCAGCTTGGACGGACTGCCAGGTCAGCCCCAGCATTTT.

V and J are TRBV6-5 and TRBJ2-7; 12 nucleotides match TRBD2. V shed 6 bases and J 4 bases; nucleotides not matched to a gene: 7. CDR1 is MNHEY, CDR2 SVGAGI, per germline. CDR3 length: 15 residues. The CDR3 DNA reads TGTGCCAGCAGGACTAGCGGGGGACCTCTTTACGAGCAGTACTTC. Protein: CASRTSGGPLYEQYF.

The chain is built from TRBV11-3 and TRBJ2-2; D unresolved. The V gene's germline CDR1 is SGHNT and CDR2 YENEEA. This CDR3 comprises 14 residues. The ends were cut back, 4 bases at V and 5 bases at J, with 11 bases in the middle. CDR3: CASSYAPGTGELFF. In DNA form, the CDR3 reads TGTGCCAGCAGCTATGCACCTGGGACCGGGGAGCTGTTTTTT.

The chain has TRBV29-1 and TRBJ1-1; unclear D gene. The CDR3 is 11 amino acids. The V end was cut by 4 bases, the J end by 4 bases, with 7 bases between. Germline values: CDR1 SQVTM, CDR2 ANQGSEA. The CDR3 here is CSVGGGTEAFF. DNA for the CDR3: TGCAGCGTTGGAGGAGGCACTGAAGCTTTCTTT.

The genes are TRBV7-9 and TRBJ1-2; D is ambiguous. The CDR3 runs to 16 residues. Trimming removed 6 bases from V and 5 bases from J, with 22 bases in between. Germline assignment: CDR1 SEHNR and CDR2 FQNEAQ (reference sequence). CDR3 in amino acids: CASRTSGGRDSYGYTF. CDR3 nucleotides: TGTGCCAGCAGAACGTCAGGCGGTCGAGACTCTTATGGCTACACCTTC.

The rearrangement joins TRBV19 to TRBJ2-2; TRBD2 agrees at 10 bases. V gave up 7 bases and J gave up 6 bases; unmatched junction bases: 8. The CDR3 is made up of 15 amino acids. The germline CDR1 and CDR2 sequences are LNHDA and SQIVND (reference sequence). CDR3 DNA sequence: TGTGCCAGTAAGGTACTAGCGGGACCCCCCGGGGAGCTGTTTTTT. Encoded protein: CASKVLAGPPGELFF.

The CDR3 here is CATSRDGSVPNQPQHF. CDR3 in DNA: TGTGCCACCAGCAGAGATGGGTCAGTCCCCAATCAGCCCCAGCATTTT. The J gene is TRBJ1-5, the V gene TRBV15, with D uncertain. V lost 0 bases and J lost 3, with 12 bases in between. The germline gives CDR1 LNHNV, CDR2 YYDKDF (reference sequence). CDR3 length equals 16 residues.

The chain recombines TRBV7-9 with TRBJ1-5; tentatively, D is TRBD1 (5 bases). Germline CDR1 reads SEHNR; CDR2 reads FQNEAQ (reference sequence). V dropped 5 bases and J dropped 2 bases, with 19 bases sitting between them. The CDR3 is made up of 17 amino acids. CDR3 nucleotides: TGTGCCAGCAGCCCTGGGGAAGGGGCGAGGGGCAATCAGCCCCAGCATTTT. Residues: CASSPGEGARGNQPQHF.

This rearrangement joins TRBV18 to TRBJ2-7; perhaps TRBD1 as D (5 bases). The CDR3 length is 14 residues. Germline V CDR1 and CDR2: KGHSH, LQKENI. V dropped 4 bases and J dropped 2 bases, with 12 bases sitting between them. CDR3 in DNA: TGTGCCAGCTCACTCAAGGGGCAAGCCTACGAGCAGTACTTC. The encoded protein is CASSLKGQAYEQYF.